This is a list of T cell receptor beta chains from one sample in a study of type 1 regulatory T cells. No antigen has been identified for these receptors. TCRdb processed the reads anew with MiXCR; each CDR3 protein has one entry. The sample consists of 70,000 or so distinct CDR3 sequences, around 21% of them appearing once. The sequenced sample was cultured type 1 regulatory T (Tr1) cells, either the whole culture or a sorted fraction (not recorded which). The receptors originated from a human donor in good health. Both conserved end residues are part of each CDR3. The D gene is left open where the match is weak. Size values are once, few and many counts, or a class for expanded clones, and some rows have none.

CDR3 protein	D gene	V gene	J gene	clone size
CASSRDRGDYNEQFF	TRBD1	TRBV5-5	TRBJ2-1	few
CASSMDPAGSYNEQFF	.	TRBV5-1	TRBJ2-1	.
CASSPKEVVSYTEAFF	.	TRBV18	TRBJ1-1	few
CASSRQDRGPQHF	.	TRBV12-3/TRBV12-4	TRBJ1-5	.
CASSLGLAGHYEQYF	TRBD2	TRBV12-3/TRBV12-4	TRBJ2-7	.
CSAKPAGVKNIQYF	TRBD2	TRBV20-1	TRBJ2-4	.
CASSRGQGAAGELFF	TRBD1	TRBV19	TRBJ2-2	once
CASSDPAQGAYEQYF	TRBD1	TRBV2	TRBJ2-7	.
CATSETGRTDTQYF	TRBD1	TRBV24-1	TRBJ2-3	few
CASSWGTGISTEAFF	.	TRBV5-6	TRBJ1-1	.
CSAREGQLTYEQYF	.	TRBV20-1	TRBJ2-7	.
CASSPTGTAGYTF	TRBD1	TRBV18	TRBJ1-2	few
CASRGSGSQFF	.	TRBV12-3/TRBV12-4	TRBJ2-1	few
CSVGSSYNEQFF	.	TRBV29-1	TRBJ2-1	many
CASSLSRSGELFF	.	TRBV7-3	TRBJ2-2	.
CSARGIRETQYF	.	TRBV20-1	TRBJ2-5	few